Each of the 20 T cell receptor beta chains below was sequenced from the same sample in a study of blood T cell repertoires in COVID-19. Repertoires were generated with immunoSEQ multiplex PCR, while TCRdb's copy carries only in-frame clones and drops some. The table includes 250,000 or so clones, less than 90% detected once. Sequencing used peripheral blood. The receptors stem from a man under 40 with active or convalescent COVID-19.

This clone has only one observation. The chain links TRBV27 to TRBJ2-1; 10 bases fit TRBD2. CDR1 MNHEY and CDR2 SMNVEV come from the germline V gene (reference sequence). This CDR3 comprises 17 residues. J was trimmed by 2 bases and V by 2 bases; bases with no gene match: 6. The CDR3 sequence is CASSLRLAGVPYNEQFF. DNA of the CDR3: TGTGCCAGCAGTTTACGGCTAGCGGGGGTCCCCTACAATGAGCAGTTCTTC.

This chain uses TRBV11-2 with TRBJ1-5; D remains unclear. Germline V CDR1 and CDR2: SGHAT, FQNNGV. The CDR3 length is 13 residues. V was pared by 4 bases and J by 9 bases, with 13 bases between. The CDR3 region is CASSSVYGGPQHF. The DNA for the CDR3 is TGTGCCAGCAGCTCTGTATACGGCGGGCCCCAGCATTTT.

The V gene is TRBV7-9, the J gene TRBJ1-6; D remains ambiguous. Trimming removed 3 bases at V and 0 bases at J, with 9 bases between. Germline loops: CDR1 SEHNR, CDR2 FQNEAQ (reference sequence). The CDR3 runs to 16 residues. CDR3 in amino acids: CASSFLGVSYNSPLHF. CDR3 bases: TGTGCCAGCAGCTTCCTGGGAGTCTCCTATAATTCACCCCTCCACTTT.

The genes are TRBV7-8 and TRBJ1-4, with 9 bases aligning to TRBD1. V gave up 5 bases and J gave up 3 bases; unmatched junction bases: 4. The germline V gene encodes CDR1 SGHVS and CDR2 FQNEAQ. The CDR3 is 15 amino acids. CDR3 nucleotides: TGTGCCAGCAGCGGGACAGGGTTGGCTAATGAAAAACTGTTTTTT. It encodes CASSGTGLANEKLFF.

This chain uses TRBV2 with TRBJ1-2; D gene unclear. Trimming removed 1 base from V and 5 bases from J, with 14 bases in between. Looked up from germline, CDR1 is SNHLY and CDR2 is FYNNEI. This CDR3 is 15 amino acids long. The CDR3 DNA sequence: TGTGCCAGCAGTGAAGGGCAGCTCTCGACTTATGGCTACACCTTC. Protein sequence: CASSEGQLSTYGYTF.

This clone appeared once. This chain uses TRBV12-3 or TRBV12-4 with TRBJ2-1; possibly TRBD2 for D (6 bases). CDR3 size: 13 residues. Trimming removed 8 bases at V and 1 base at J, with 9 bases between. The CDR3 region is CASSGGSYNEQFF. The CDR3 coding sequence is TGTGCCAGCTCCGGGGGATCCTACAATGAGCAGTTCTTC.

On this clone itself: Other nucleotide sequences from this sample produce the same CDR3. CDR3 sequence (DNA): TGTGCCAGCAGCTTAGGGGACAGTCTCTACGAGCAGTACTTC. It yields the protein CASSLGDSLYEQYF. V usage is TRBV11-2 and J usage is TRBJ2-7; 7 nucleotides line up with TRBD1. This CDR3 has 14 residues. Germline V gives CDR1 SGHAT, CDR2 FQNNGV. The V gene end was trimmed by 1 base and the J gene end by 3 bases; junction bases not matched to a gene: 3.

This clone was counted a few times. J is TRBJ2-7 and V is TRBV29-1; TRBD2 is a possible D gene (6 bases). Germline CDR1 is SQVTM and CDR2 is ANQGSEA. The CDR3 is 14 amino acids. V lost 6 bases, J lost 0 bases, and 15 bases lay in between. This CDR3 reads CSVAGGESSYEQYF. The CDR3 bases are TGCAGCGTCGCCGGGGGTGAAAGCTCCTACGAGCAGTACTTC.

The V gene is TRBV21-1, the J gene TRBJ1-4; the table's D call of TRBD1 was not tested on the DNA. TRBV21-1 is shown as a pseudogene. The CDR3 runs to 13 residues. The CDR3 DNA is TGTGCCAGCATGACAGGGGGAAATGAAAAACTGTTTTTT. It is translated as CASMTGGNEKLFF.

The chain joins TRBV19 to TRBJ1-1, with 8 bases matching TRBD1. V was pared by 4 bases and J by 10 bases, with 8 bases of the junction left unmatched. Germline loops: CDR1 LNHDA, CDR2 SQIVND (reference sequence). This CDR3 contains 13 residues. The CDR3 DNA follows: TGTGCCAGTAGTACGGGGACAGGCAGCACAGCTTTCTTT. Amino acid sequence: CASSTGTGSTAFF.

This clone came up once. The chain couples TRBV20-1 to TRBJ1-1; D possibly corresponds to TRBD1 (5 bases). The CDR3 spans 12 residues. V lost 3 bases and J lost 6, with 11 bases in between. Germline values: CDR1 DFQATT, CDR2 SNEGSKA (reference sequence). The CDR3 sequence is CSASRGGAEAFF. CDR3 bases: TGCAGTGCTAGTCGTGGGGGGGCTGAAGCTTTCTTT.

This sequence joins TRBV5-8 and TRBJ2-1, with D unresolved. V was trimmed by 2 bases and J by 0 bases, leaving 9 bases between them. The CDR3 is made up of 15 amino acids. The V gene's germline CDR1 is SGHTS and CDR2 YDEGEE. As DNA, the CDR3 is TGTGCCAGCAGCTTTCGTGGCGGCTCCTACAATGAGCAGTTCTTC. Encoded protein: CASSFRGGSYNEQFF.

The chain joins TRBV19 to TRBJ2-7; 9 bases are a match to TRBD1. The junction had 2 bases not matched to a gene; V was cut back by 3 bases and J by 2 bases. CDR3 length: 14 residues. Germline V lookup: CDR1 LNHDA, CDR2 SQIVND (reference sequence). CDR3: CASSIRTGAYEQYF. CDR3 bases: TGTGCCAGTAGTATTCGGACAGGGGCCTACGAGCAGTACTTC.

This clone was counted between two and nine times. The gene calls are TRBV2 and TRBJ2-6; no clear D. The CDR3 totals 15 residues. V lost 3 bases, J lost 4 bases, and 10 bases lay in between. Germline values: CDR1 SNHLY, CDR2 FYNNEI. The CDR3 DNA sequence: TGTGCCAGCAGTGATTCAGCGTGGGGGGCCAACGTCCTGACTTTC. Translating it yields CASSDSAWGANVLTF. Filled out from reference TRBV2 and TRBJ2-6, the complete variable domain reads EPEVTQTPSHQVTQMGQEVILRCVPISNHLYFYWYRQILGQKVEFLVSFYNNEISEKSEIFDDQFSVERPDGSNFTLKIRSTKLEDSAMYFCASSDSAWGANVLTFGAGSRLTVL.

This clone has only one observation. The CDR3 protein is CASSSRRQETQYF. CDR3 coding DNA: TGTGCCAGCAGTTCCCGCAGACAAGAGACCCAGTACTTC. The V gene is TRBV6-2 or TRBV6-3, the J gene TRBJ2-5; D is unresolved. Germline CDR1 reads MNHEY; CDR2 reads SVGEGT. Trimming removed 4 bases from V and 2 bases from J, with 8 bases in between. There are 13 residues in the CDR3.

This chain uses TRBV6-5 with TRBJ2-7; possible D gene TRBD2, 5 bases. Per the germline V gene, CDR1 is MNHEY and CDR2 is SVGAGI. This CDR3 has 14 residues. The V gene lost 4 bases and the J gene lost 2 bases, with 12 bases spanning the gap. The CDR3 region is CASSSDGGAYEQYF. For the CDR3, the DNA is TGTGCCAGCAGTTCCGACGGAGGAGCCTACGAGCAGTACTTC.

This chain links TRBV10-3 with TRBJ1-6; D perhaps matches TRBD1 (6 bases). The germline V gene encodes CDR1 ENHRY and CDR2 SYGVKD. The V and J ends lost 1 base and 8 bases respectively, with 12 bases between them. This CDR3 contains 15 residues. The CDR3 DNA is TGTGCCATCAGTGAGTTTGGGGGCTCCGATTCACCCCTCCACTTT. It is translated as CAISEFGGSDSPLHF.

The genes are TRBV19 and TRBJ1-2, with D tentatively TRBD1 (6 bases). In germline, CDR1 is LNHDA, CDR2 SQIVND (reference sequence). The CDR3 loop spans 13 amino acids. With 4 bases removed from V and 8 bases from J, the gap between germline ends came to 14 bases. In nucleotides, the CDR3 is TGTGCCAGTAGTACCGACAGGTTGGGGGGCTACACCTTC. Its translation is CASSTDRLGGYTF.

J is TRBJ2-1 and V is TRBV5-6; D call uncertain. CDR3 length: 14 amino acids. The V and J ends lost 0 bases and 7 bases respectively, with 11 bases between them. From germline, CDR1 is SGHDT and CDR2 YYEEEE. CDR3 amino acids: CASSLGPGRNEQFF. DNA of the CDR3: TGTGCCAGCAGCTTGGGTCCAGGAAGGAATGAGCAGTTCTTC.

The chain links TRBV20-1 to TRBJ1-2; 9 bases are shared with TRBD1. V lost 3 bases to trimming and J lost 5 bases; unmatched junction nucleotides: 7. CDR3 length: 14 residues. Germline V CDR1 and CDR2: DFQATT, SNEGSKA (reference sequence). The CDR3 bases are TGCAGTGCTAGTGCTGCGGACAGGGGTTATGGCTACACCTTC. Protein product: CSASAADRGYGYTF.